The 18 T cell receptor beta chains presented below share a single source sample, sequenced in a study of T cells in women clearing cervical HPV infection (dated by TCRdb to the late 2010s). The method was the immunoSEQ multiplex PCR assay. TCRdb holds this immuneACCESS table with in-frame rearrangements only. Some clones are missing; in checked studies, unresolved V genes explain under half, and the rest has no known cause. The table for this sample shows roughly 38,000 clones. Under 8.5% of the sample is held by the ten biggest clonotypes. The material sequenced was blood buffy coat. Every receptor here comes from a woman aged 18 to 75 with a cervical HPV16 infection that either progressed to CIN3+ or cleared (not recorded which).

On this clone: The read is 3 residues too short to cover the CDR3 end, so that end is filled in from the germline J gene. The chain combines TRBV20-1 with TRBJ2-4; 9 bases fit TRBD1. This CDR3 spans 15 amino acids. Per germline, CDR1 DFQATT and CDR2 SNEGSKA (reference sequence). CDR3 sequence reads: CSAGGQGISNQPQYF. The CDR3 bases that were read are TGCAGTGCTGGAGGACAGGGGATAAGCAATCAGCCT.

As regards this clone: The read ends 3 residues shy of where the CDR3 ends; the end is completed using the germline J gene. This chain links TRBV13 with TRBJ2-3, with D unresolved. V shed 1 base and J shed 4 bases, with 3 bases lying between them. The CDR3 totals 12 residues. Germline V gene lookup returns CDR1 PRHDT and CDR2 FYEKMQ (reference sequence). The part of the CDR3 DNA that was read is TGTGCCAGCAGCTTAGCCTCAGATACG. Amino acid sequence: CASSLASDT. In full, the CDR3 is CASSLASDTQYF. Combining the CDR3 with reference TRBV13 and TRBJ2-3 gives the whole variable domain AAGVIQSPRHLIKEKRETATLKCYPIPRHDTVYWYQQGPGQDPQFLISFYEKMQSDKGSIPDRFSAQQFSDYHSELNMSSLELGDSALYFCASSLASDTQYFGPGTRLTVL.

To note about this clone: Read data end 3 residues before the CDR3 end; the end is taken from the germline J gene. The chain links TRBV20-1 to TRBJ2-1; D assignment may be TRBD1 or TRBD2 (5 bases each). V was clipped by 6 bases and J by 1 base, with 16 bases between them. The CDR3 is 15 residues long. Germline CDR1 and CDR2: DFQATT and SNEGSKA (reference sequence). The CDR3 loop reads CSARGAIRSYNEQFF. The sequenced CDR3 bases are TGCAGTGCCCGAGGGGCGATACGGTCCTACAATGAG.

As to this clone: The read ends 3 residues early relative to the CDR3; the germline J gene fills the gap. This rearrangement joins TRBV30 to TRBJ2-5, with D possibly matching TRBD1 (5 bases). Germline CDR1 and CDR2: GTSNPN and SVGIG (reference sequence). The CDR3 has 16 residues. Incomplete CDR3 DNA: TGTGCCTGGAGGACCGTCGTGGCGGTAGAGACAGATACC. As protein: CAWRTVVAVETDT. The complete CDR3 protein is CAWRTVVAVETDTQYF.

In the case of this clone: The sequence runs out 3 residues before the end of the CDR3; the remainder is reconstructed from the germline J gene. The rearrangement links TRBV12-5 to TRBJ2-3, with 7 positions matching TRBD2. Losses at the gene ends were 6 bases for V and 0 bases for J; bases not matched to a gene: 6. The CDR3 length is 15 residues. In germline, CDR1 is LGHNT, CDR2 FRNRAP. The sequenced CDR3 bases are TGTGCTAGTGGCTCAGGAGCGGGGAGCACAGATACG. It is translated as CASGSGAGSTDT. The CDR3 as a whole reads CASGSGAGSTDTQYF.

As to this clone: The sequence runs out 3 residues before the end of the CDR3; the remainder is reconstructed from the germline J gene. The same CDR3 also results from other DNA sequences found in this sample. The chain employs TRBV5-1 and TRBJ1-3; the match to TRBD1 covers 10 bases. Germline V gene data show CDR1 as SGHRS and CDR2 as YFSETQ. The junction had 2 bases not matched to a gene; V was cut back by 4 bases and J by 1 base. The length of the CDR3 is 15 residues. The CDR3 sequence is CASSPGQGSGNTIYF. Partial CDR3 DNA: TGCGCCAGCAGCCCGGGACAGGGGTCTGGAAACACC.

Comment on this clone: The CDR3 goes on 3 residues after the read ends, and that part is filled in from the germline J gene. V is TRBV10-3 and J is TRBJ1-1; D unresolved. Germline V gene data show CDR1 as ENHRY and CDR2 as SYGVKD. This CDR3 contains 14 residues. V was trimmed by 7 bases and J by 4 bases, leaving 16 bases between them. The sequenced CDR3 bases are TGTGCCATCAAGAAGGGTGCTGAGACCACTGAA. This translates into CAIKKGAETTE. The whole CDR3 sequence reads CAIKKGAETTEAFF.

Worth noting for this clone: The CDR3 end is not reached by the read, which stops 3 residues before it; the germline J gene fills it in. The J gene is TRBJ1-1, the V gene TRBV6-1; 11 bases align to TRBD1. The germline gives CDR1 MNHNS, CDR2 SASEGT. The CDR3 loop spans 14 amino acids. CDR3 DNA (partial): TGTGCCAGCAGTGAAAGGACAGGGGGCGCGCTA. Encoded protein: CASSERTGGAL. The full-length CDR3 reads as CASSERTGGALAFF.

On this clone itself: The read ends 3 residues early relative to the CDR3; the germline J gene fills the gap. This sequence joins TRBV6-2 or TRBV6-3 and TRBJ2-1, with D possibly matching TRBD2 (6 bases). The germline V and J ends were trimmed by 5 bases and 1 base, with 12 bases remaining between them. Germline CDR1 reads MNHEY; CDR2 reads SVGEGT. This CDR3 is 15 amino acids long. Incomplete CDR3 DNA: TGTGCCAGCAGTGATAGCGGAGAATCCTACAATGAG. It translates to CASSDSGESYNE. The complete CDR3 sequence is CASSDSGESYNEQFF.

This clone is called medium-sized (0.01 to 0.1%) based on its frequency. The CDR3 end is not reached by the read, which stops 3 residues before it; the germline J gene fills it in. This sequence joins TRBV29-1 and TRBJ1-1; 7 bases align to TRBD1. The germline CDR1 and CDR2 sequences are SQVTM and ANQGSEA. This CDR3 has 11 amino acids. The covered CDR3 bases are TGCAGCGCAAGGGGGGACAGTCAA. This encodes CSARGDSQ. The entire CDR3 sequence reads CSARGDSQAFF.

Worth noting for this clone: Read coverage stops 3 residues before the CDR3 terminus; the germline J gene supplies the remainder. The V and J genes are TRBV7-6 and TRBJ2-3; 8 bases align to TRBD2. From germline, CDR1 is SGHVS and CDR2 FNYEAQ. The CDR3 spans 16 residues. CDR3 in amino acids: CASSLMPGGEGETQYF. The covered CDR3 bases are TGTGCCAGCAGCTTAATGCCGGGGGGGGAGGGAGAGACG. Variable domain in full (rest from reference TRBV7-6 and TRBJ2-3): GAGVSQSPRYKVTKRGQDVALRCDPISGHVSLYWYRQALGQGPEFLTYFNYEAQQDKSGLPNDRFSAERPEGSISTLTIQRTEQRDSAMYRCASSLMPGGEGETQYFGPGTRLTVL.

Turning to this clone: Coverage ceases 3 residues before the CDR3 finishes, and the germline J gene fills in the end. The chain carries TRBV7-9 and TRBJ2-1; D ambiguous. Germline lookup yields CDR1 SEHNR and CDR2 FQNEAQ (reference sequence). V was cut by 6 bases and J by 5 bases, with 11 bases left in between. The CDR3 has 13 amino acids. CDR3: CASSLIRDNEQFF. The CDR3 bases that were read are TGTGCCAGCAGTCTGATAAGGGACAATGAG.

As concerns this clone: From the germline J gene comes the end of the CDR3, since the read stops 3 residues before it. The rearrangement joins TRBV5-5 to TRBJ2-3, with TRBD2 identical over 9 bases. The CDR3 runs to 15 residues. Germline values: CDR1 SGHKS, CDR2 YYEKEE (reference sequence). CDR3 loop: CASSLGGGVQETQYF. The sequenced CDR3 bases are TGTGCCAGCAGCTTGGGCGGGGGGGTTCAAGAGACG.

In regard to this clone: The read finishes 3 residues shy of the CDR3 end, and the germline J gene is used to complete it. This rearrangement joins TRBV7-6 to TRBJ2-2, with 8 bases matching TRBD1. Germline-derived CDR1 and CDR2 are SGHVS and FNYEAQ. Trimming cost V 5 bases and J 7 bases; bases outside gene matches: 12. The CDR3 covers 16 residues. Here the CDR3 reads CASSPWRQGADGELFF. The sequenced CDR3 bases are TGTGCCAGCAGCCCCTGGCGCCAGGGGGCGGACGGGGAG.

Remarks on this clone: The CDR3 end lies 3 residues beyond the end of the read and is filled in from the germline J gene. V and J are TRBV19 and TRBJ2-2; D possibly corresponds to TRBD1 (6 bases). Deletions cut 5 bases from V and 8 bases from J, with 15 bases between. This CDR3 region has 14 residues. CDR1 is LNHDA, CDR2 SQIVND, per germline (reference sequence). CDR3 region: CASSDRQVPGELFF. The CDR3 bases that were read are TGTGCCAGTAGTGACCGACAGGTCCCAGGGGAG.

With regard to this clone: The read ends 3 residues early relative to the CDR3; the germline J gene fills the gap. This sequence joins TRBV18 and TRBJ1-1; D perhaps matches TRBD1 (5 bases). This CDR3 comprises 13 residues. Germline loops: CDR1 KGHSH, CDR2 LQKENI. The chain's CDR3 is CASSPPPQDKAFF. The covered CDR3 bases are TGTGCCAGCTCACCACCCCCACAGGATAAA.

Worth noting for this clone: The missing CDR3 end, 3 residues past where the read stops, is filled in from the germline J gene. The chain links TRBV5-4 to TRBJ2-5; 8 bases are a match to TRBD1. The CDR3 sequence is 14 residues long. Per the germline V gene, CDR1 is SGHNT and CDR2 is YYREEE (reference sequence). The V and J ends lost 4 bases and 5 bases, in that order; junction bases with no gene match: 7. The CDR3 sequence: CASSPGGVKETQYF. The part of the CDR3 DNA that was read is TGTGCCAGCAGCCCAGGGGGCGTCAAGGAGACC.

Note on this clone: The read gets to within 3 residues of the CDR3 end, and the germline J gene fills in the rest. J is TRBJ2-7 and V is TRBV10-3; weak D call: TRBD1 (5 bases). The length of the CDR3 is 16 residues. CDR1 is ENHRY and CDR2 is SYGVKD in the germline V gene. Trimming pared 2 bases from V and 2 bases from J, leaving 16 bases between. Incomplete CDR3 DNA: TGTGCCATCAGTGAGGCATCGGGCAGGGCCGCCTACGAG. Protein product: CAISEASGRAAYE. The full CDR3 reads CAISEASGRAAYEQYF.